These T cell receptor beta chains were read from a single sample in a study of blood T cell repertoires in COVID-19. Only in-frame clones appear in the TCRdb table, and some are missing; sequencing was by immunoSEQ multiplex PCR. The sample lists tens of thousands of clones, approximately 91% occurring once. Sequenced material: peripheral blood. These receptors were obtained from a man aged 60 to 75 with COVID-19, enrolled during active disease. CDR3s include the opening cysteine and the closing phenylalanine or tryptophan. D genes are given only for firm matches. Rows give clone size only sometimes, using once, few, many, or a class for an expanded clone.

>TRBJ1-2|TRBV29-1|few|NA
CSVAQGGNSYGYTF
TGCAGCGTTGCCCAGGGAGGAAACTCCTATGGCTACACCTTC
>TRBJ2-1|TRBV27|NA|NA
CASRPPLDYLYNEQFF
TGTGCCAGCAGGCCTCCACTAGACTATTTATACAATGAGCAGTTCTTC
>TRBJ2-2|TRBV3-1/TRBV3-2|NA|NA
CASSQALAANTGELFF
TGTGCCAGCAGCCAAGCGCTAGCTGCGAACACCGGGGAGCTGTTTTTT
>TRBJ2-7|TRBV2|few|TRBD2
CASSDKGAGGGTYEQYF
TGTGCCAGCAGTGATAAGGGTGCGGGAGGGGGAACTTACGAGCAGTACTTC
>TRBJ1-2|TRBV2|NA|NA
CASNPTGSYGYTF
TGTGCCAGCAACCCGACAGGCAGCTATGGCTACACCTTC
>TRBJ2-5|TRBV11-2|NA|NA
CASSLGTLEETQYF
TGTGCCAGCAGCTTGGGGACTCTGGAAGAGACCCAGTACTTC
>TRBJ1-2|TRBV29-1|NA|TRBD1
CSAGQGQGYTF
TGCAGCGCCGGACAGGGGCAAGGCTACACCTTC
>TRBJ1-1|TRBV18|NA|NA
CASSPTGNTEAFF
TGTGCCAGCTCGCCCACCGGGAACACTGAAGCTTTCTTT
>TRBJ1-3|TRBV12-3/TRBV12-4|NA|NA
CATVQGTGNTIYF
TGTGCCACCGTACAGGGAACTGGAAACACCATATATTTT
>TRBJ2-3|TRBV5-5|NA|TRBD2
CASSGRLAGGPDTQYF
TGTGCCAGCAGCGGTCGACTAGCGGGAGGCCCAGATACGCAGTATTTT
>TRBJ2-7|TRBV5-6|NA|NA
CASSLARLFIEGSYEQYF
TGTGCCAGCAGCTTGGCCCGGCTTTTTATAGAGGGCTCCTACGAGCAGTACTTC
>TRBJ2-6|TRBV5-1|NA|NA
CASRSSSGANVLTF
TGCGCCAGCAGGTCGAGCTCTGGGGCCAACGTCCTGACTTTC
>TRBJ2-2|TRBV5-1|NA|TRBD1
CASGQGPRTNTGELFF
TGCGCCAGCGGACAGGGTCCCCGGACGAACACCGGGGAGCTGTTTTTT
>TRBJ1-1|TRBV10-1|NA|NA
CASSETPEMNTEAFF
TGCGCCAGCAGTGAGACCCCGGAGATGAACACTGAAGCTTTCTTT
>TRBJ1-6|TRBV11-2|NA|NA
CASSFSGVGLNSPLHF
TGTGCCAGCAGCTTCTCGGGAGTCGGATTGAATTCACCCCTCCACTTT
>TRBJ2-7|TRBV4-2|few|TRBD2
CASSQTLAGSYEQYF
TGTGCCAGCAGCCAAACACTAGCGGGTTCCTACGAGCAGTACTTC
>TRBJ2-5|TRBV5-4|NA|NA
CASSPTASAEATETQYF
TGTGCCAGCAGCCCCACGGCTAGCGCAGAAGCCACAGAGACCCAGTACTTC
>TRBJ2-6|TRBV12-5|NA|NA
CASGLYRTPEGSGANVLTF
TGTGCTAGTGGTTTGTACCGAACACCGGAGGGCTCTGGGGCCAACGTCCTGACTTTC
>TRBJ1-5|TRBV6-5|NA|TRBD1
CASSYSGGGNQPQHF
TGTGCCAGCAGTTACTCAGGGGGCGGCAATCAGCCCCAGCATTTT
>TRBJ2-2|TRBV5-4|few|NA
CASSSLSNDRSIF
TGTGCCAGCAGCTCCCTAAGTAACGACAGGTCAATTTTT
>TRBJ2-1|TRBV5-4|NA|TRBD1
CASGDRGFTYNEQFF
TGTGCCAGCGGGGACAGGGGGTTTACTTACAATGAGCAGTTCTTC
>TRBJ2-2|TRBV7-3|NA|TRBD2
CASRGLALGGELFF
TGTGCCAGCAGGGGACTAGCGTTGGGCGGGGAGCTGTTTTTT
>TRBJ1-4|TRBV25-1|NA|TRBD1
CASSARPGTGDEKLFF
TGTGCCAGCAGTGCACGCCCAGGGACAGGCGATGAAAAACTGTTTTTT
>TRBJ2-2|TRBV5-4|NA|TRBD1
CASSFETGGNTGELFF
TGTGCCAGCAGCTTTGAGACAGGGGGGAACACCGGGGAGCTGTTTTTT
>TRBJ2-4|TRBV19|NA|TRBD2
CASSLGGESAKNIQYF
TGTGCCAGTAGTCTCGGGGGGGAATCAGCCAAAAACATTCAGTACTTC
>TRBJ2-2|TRBV6-1|NA|NA
CASSAPGAPNTGELFF
TGTGCCAGCAGTGCCCCGGGAGCCCCGAACACCGGGGAGCTGTTTTTT
>TRBJ2-7|TRBV12-5|NA|NA
CASGLGQSYEQYF
TGTGCTAGTGGTTTGGGGCAGTCCTACGAGCAGTACTTC